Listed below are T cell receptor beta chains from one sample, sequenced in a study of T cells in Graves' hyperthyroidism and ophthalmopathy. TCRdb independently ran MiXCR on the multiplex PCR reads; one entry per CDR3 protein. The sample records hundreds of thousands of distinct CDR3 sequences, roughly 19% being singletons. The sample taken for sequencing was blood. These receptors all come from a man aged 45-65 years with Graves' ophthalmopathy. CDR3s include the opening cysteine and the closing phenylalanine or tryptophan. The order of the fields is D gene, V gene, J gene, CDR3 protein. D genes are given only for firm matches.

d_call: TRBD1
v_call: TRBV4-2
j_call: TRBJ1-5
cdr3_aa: CASSQETGTRPQHF

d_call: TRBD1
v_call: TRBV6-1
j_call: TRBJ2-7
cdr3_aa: CASRDRDRRPYEQYF

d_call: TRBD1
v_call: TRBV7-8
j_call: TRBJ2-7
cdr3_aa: CASSHSDRLKYEQYF

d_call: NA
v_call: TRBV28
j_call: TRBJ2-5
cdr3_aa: CASNTFRKETQYF

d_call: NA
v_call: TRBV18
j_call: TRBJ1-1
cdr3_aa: CASSLRIETGPNTEAFF

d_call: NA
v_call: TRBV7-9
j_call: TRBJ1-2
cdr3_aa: CASSPGWGYTF

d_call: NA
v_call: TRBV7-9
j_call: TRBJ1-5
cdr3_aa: CASSLGQGSYQPQHF

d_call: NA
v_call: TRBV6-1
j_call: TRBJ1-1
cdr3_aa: CASTSPANTEAFF

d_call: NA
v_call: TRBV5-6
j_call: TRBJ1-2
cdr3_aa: CASSVSVGGYTF

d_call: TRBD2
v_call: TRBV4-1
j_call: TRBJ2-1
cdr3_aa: CASIQGLAGGSNEQFF

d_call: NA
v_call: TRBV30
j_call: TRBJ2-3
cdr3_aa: CAWNPNIDTQYF

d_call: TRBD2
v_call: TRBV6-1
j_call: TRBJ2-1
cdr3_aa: CASRTQLAGVSNEQFF

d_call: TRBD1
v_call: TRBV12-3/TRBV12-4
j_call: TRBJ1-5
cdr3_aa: CASSRTGMHQPQHF

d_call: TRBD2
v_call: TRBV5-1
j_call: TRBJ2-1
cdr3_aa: CASSMGLAGPLSSYNEQFF

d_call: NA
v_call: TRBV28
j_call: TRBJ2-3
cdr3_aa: CASSFPQTLDRLASTDTQYF

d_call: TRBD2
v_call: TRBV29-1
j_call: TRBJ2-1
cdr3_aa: CSSLGGRGYNEQFF

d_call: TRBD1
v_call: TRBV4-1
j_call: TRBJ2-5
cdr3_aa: CASSQAGQGGETQYF

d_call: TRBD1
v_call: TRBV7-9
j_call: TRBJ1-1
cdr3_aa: CASSRTGDFEAFF

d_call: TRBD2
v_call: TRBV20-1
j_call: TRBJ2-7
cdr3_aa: CSARPPSGYEQYF

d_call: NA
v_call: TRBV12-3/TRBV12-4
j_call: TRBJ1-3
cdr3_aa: CASSLDGGLSGNTIYF

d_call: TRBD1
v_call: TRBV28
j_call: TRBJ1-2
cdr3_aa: CASSPPLAGDSLNYGYTF

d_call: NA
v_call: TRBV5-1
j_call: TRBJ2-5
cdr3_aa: CASSLAGTTVRQETQYF

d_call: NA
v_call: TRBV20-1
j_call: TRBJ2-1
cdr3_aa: CSASTWRQFF

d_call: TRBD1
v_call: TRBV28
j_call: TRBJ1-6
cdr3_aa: CASSFGQGGNSPLHF

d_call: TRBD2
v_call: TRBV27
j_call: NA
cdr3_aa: CASSLGPGLARSEQYF

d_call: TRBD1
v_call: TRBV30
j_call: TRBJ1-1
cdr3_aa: CAWSARTGGTEAFF

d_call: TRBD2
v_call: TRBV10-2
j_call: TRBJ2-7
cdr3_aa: CASRGGESTYEQYF

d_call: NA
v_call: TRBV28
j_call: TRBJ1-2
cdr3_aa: CASSLSRDGYTF

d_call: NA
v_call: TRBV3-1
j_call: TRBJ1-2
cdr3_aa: CASSRADNYGYTF

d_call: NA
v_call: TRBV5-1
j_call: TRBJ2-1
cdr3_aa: CASSLDLGNEQFF

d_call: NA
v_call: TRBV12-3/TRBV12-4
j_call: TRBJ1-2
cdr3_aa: CAIWAGGQTNYGYTF

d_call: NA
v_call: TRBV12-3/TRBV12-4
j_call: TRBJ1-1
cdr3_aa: CASTPWTLATEAFF

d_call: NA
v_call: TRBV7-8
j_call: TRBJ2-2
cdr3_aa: CASTPPGRAVGAGELFF